A single sample is the source of the 25 T cell receptor beta chains below, sequenced in a study of radiation and T cells in renal cell carcinoma. Sequencing used immunoSEQ multiplex PCR; TCRdb keeps in-frame clones, though not all of them. The sample shows about 150,000 clones, roughly 86% of them seen only once. The time point here: blood 2 weeks post-SBRT. Treatment described: 15 Gy SBRT to primary tumor, nephrectomy 4 weeks later. The material was blood, obtained from a patient whose treatment included radiotherapy and nephrectomy. These receptors were obtained from a woman in her 50s with renal cell carcinoma.

This clone appeared once. The V call is TRBV9, the J call TRBJ1-6, with TRBD1 as a possible D gene (6 bases). V was pared by 4 bases and J by 5 bases, with 10 bases between. The CDR3 runs to 14 residues. In germline, CDR1 is SGDLS, CDR2 YYNGEE. CDR3 sequence reads: CASSTRQDNSPLHF. The CDR3 DNA is TGTGCCAGCAGCACTCGACAGGATAATTCACCCCTCCACTTT.

The V call is TRBV19, the J call TRBJ1-5, with 8 bases identical to TRBD1. The CDR3 sequence is 17 residues long. V lost 6 bases to trimming and J lost 0 bases; unmatched junction nucleotides: 10. The V gene's germline CDR1 is LNHDA and CDR2 SQIVND (reference sequence). The CDR3 protein is CASRVFGQGGSNQPQHF. CDR3 sequence (DNA): TGTGCCAGTAGGGTCTTCGGACAGGGTGGTAGCAATCAGCCCCAGCATTTT.

A remark on this clone: Other DNA sequences in the same sample also yield this CDR3. The chain uses TRBV5-6 and TRBJ2-3; D unclear. V was cut by 1 base and J by 0 bases, with 3 bases left in between. The germline V gene encodes CDR1 SGHDT and CDR2 YYEEEE. CDR3 length equals 13 residues. CDR3 region: CASSLPSTDTQYF. DNA of the CDR3: TGTGCCAGCAGCTTGCCTAGCACAGATACGCAGTATTTT.

V is TRBV4-2 and J is TRBJ2-5, with D maybe TRBD2 (7 bases). Per germline, CDR1 LGHNA and CDR2 YNFKEQ. The V gene lost 4 bases and the J gene lost 2 bases, with 17 bases spanning the gap. The CDR3 runs to 16 residues. The CDR3 reads CASSLPGRGAQETQYF. The CDR3, as DNA: TGTGCCAGCAGCCTACCAGGCCGGGGGGCACAAGAGACCCAGTACTTC.

This clone occurred a few times. The rearrangement joins TRBV6-5 to TRBJ1-4; D may be TRBD1 (5 bases). V lost 2 bases to trimming and J lost 10 bases, with 14 bases between them. Per germline, CDR1 MNHEY and CDR2 SVGAGI. The CDR3 has 14 amino acids. CDR3 in amino acids: CASSYRSREGKLFF. The CDR3 DNA reads as TGTGCCAGCAGTTACCGGTCCAGGGAGGGAAAACTGTTTTTT.

The chain links TRBV7-9 to TRBJ2-7; D is perhaps TRBD2 (6 bases). CDR1 and CDR2 from the germline V gene are SEHNR and FQNEAQ (reference sequence). There are 16 residues in the CDR3. V was trimmed by 5 bases and J by 1 base, leaving 18 bases between them. CDR3 in amino acids: CASSTGAGLGSYEQYF. The CDR3 DNA reads as TGTGCCAGCAGCACTGGGGCGGGGTTGGGATCCTACGAGCAGTACTTC.

The CDR3 reads CASSYAGTGPSEQFF. The CDR3 nucleotides read TGTGCCAGCAGTTACGCCGGGACAGGGCCCAGTGAGCAGTTCTTC. This chain uses TRBV6-5 with TRBJ2-1; 9 bases map to TRBD1. Germline V gene sequence: CDR1 MNHEY, CDR2 SVGAGI. This CDR3 has 15 amino acids. V shed 2 bases, J shed 9 bases, and the junction held 8 bases outside the gene matches.

The chain has TRBV18 and TRBJ1-1, with unresolved D. Germline V gene data show CDR1 as KGHSH and CDR2 as LQKENI. CDR3 length: 14 residues. The V gene lost 4 bases and the J gene lost 0 bases, with 9 bases spanning the gap. In DNA form, the CDR3 reads TGTGCCAGCTCACTCACAGAACTGAACACTGAAGCTTTCTTT. Protein sequence: CASSLTELNTEAFF.

The V call is TRBV6-5, the J call TRBJ2-7, with D tentatively TRBD1 (7 bases). CDR3 length equals 13 residues. CDR1 is MNHEY and CDR2 is SVGAGI in the germline V gene. V lost 10 bases and J 1 base, leaving 14 bases between the germline ends. The CDR3 sequence: CATFQGGSYEQYF. For the CDR3, the DNA is TGTGCCACCTTCCAGGGGGGTTCCTACGAGCAGTACTTC.

This clone was seen only a few times. The gene calls are TRBV18 and TRBJ1-4, with a weak D call TRBD1 (6 bases). The V end was cut by 1 base, the J end by 8 bases, with 14 bases between. The V gene's germline CDR1 is KGHSH and CDR2 LQKENI. The CDR3 sequence is 15 residues long. The CDR3 spells CASSPRRTESEKLFF. CDR3 DNA sequence: TGTGCCAGCTCACCACGACGGACAGAGTCCGAAAAACTGTTTTTT.

The V gene is TRBV5-6, the J gene TRBJ1-2; 10 bases fit TRBD1. The length of the CDR3 is 16 residues. Trimming cost V 3 bases and J 7 bases; bases outside gene matches: 12. Germline V gene lookup returns CDR1 SGHDT and CDR2 YYEEEE. DNA of the CDR3: TGTGCCAGCAGCTCGTTATGGACAGGGGGGGATATTGGCTACACCTTC. Its translation: CASSSLWTGGDIGYTF.

This sequence joins TRBV9 and TRBJ1-4; D unresolved. CDR3 size: 15 residues. Germline CDR1 is SGDLS and CDR2 is YYNGEE. The V and J ends lost 0 bases and 7 bases respectively, with 13 bases between them. The CDR3 loop is CASSVAVNHGEKLFF. The CDR3 DNA sequence: TGTGCCAGCAGCGTAGCAGTCAACCATGGTGAAAAACTGTTTTTT. The full variable domain, rest sourced from reference TRBV9 and TRBJ1-4, is DSGVTQTPKHLITATGQRVTLRCSPRSGDLSVYWYQQSLDQGLQFLIQYYNGEERAKGNILERFSAQQFPDLHSELNLSSLELGDSALYFCASSVAVNHGEKLFFGSGTQLSVL.

This clone was detected only once. J is TRBJ2-1 and V is TRBV5-1; 10 bases fit TRBD2. The germline gives CDR1 SGHRS, CDR2 YFSETQ. The V segment lost 4 bases and the J segment 8 bases; nucleotides outside the gene matches: 12. This CDR3 spans 16 amino acids. CDR3 in DNA: TGCGCCAGCAGCGCGGGACTAGCGTATTTCCCAGATGAGCAGTTCTTC. Residues: CASSAGLAYFPDEQFF.

The rearrangement links TRBV5-6 to TRBJ1-4; D gene unclear. Trimming shortened V by 5 bases and J by 0 bases, and 11 bases separated the two germline ends. This CDR3 comprises 15 residues. In germline, CDR1 is SGHDT, CDR2 YYEEEE. In DNA form, the CDR3 reads TGTGCCAGCAGTTCCGGACCTTCAACTAATGAAAAACTGTTTTTT. Its translation is CASSSGPSTNEKLFF.

The CDR3 coding sequence is TGTGCCAGCAGTTTAGGGAGAGGCTACACCTTC. Translating gives CASSLGRGYTF. This chain uses TRBV28 with TRBJ1-2; D is unclear. V shed 2 bases and J shed 8 bases, with 6 bases lying between them. Germline V gene data show CDR1 as MDHEN and CDR2 as SYDVKM. CDR3 length equals 11 residues.

V is TRBV5-1 and J is TRBJ1-2; D possibly corresponds to TRBD1 (6 bases). V was clipped by 0 bases and J by 1 base, with 7 bases between them. Germline lookup yields CDR1 SGHRS and CDR2 YFSETQ. This CDR3 has 14 amino acids. Here the CDR3 DNA reads TGCGCCAGCAGCTTGGTACAGGGTAACTATGGCTACACCTTC. Translating it yields CASSLVQGNYGYTF.

V is TRBV6-5 and J is TRBJ2-7; D call uncertain. This CDR3 comprises 14 residues. The V and J ends lost 7 bases and 3 bases respectively, with 16 bases between them. Germline assignment: CDR1 MNHEY and CDR2 SVGAGI. The CDR3 loop reads CASKRLGRSYEQYF. The DNA of the CDR3 is TGTGCCAGCAAGAGATTAGGCAGAAGCTACGAGCAGTACTTC.

V is TRBV7-9 and J is TRBJ2-3, with D possibly TRBD2 on 6 matching bases. CDR1 is SEHNR and CDR2 is FQNEAQ in the germline V gene (reference sequence). V shed 5 bases and J shed 0 bases, with 12 bases lying between them. The CDR3 runs 15 residues. The CDR3 spells CASSRSGLSTDTQYF. CDR3 sequence (DNA): TGTGCCAGCAGCCGATCGGGACTTAGCACAGATACGCAGTATTTT. The full variable domain, rest sourced from reference TRBV7-9 and TRBJ2-3, is DTGVSQNPRHKITKRGQNVTFRCDPISEHNRLYWYRQTLGQGPEFLTYFQNEAQLEKSRLLSDRFSAERPKGSFSTLEIQRTEQGDSAMYLCASSRSGLSTDTQYFGPGTRLTVL.

Only a few counts were recorded for this clone. This chain uses TRBV9 with TRBJ1-6; D is unresolved. V lost 0 bases, J lost 11 bases, and 6 bases lay in between. The CDR3 spans 12 residues. Looked up from germline, CDR1 is SGDLS and CDR2 is YYNGEE. The CDR3 spells CASSVGIPPLHF. The CDR3 DNA follows: TGTGCCAGCAGCGTAGGGATTCCACCCCTCCACTTT.

This rearrangement joins TRBV6-5 to TRBJ2-7; D might be TRBD1 (6 bases). The CDR3 is made up of 15 amino acids. Trimming left V 6 bases short and J 4 bases short, with 19 bases between. The V gene's germline CDR1 is MNHEY and CDR2 SVGAGI. As DNA, the CDR3 is TGTGCCAGCAGGGTGGGGGCAGGGACAAGATACGAGCAGTACTTC. As protein: CASRVGAGTRYEQYF.

The chain links TRBV19 to TRBJ1-2; 7 bases line up with TRBD1. Germline CDR1 is LNHDA and CDR2 is SQIVND (reference sequence). CDR3 length: 13 residues. The V segment lost 5 bases and the J segment 3 bases; nucleotides outside the gene matches: 3. The chain's CDR3 is CASSAGTDYGYTF. Written as DNA, the CDR3 is TGTGCCAGTAGTGCCGGGACAGACTATGGCTACACCTTC.

The rearrangement links TRBV29-1 to TRBJ2-5, with a tentative D call TRBD2 (6 bases). The CDR3 is 16 residues long. CDR1 and CDR2 from the germline V gene are SQVTM and ANQGSEA. Trimming took off 0 bases at V and 5 bases at J, with 19 bases between the two ends. The CDR3 DNA follows: TGCAGCGTTGAAGATCCGGCAGGGAGGCTAGGGGAGACCCAGTACTTC. Its protein product is CSVEDPAGRLGETQYF.

The count of this clone is one. This chain links TRBV14 with TRBJ2-1; TRBD2 agrees at 14 bases. Germline trimming cut 6 bases from V and 7 bases from J; bases unmatched to any gene: 5. The CDR3 spans 15 residues. Germline values: CDR1 SGHDN, CDR2 FVKESK. CDR3 region: CASRRTSGGRNEQFF. Written as DNA, the CDR3 is TGTGCCAGCAGGAGGACTAGCGGGGGGCGTAATGAGCAGTTCTTC.

In this sample, this clone turned up once. This chain links TRBV9 with TRBJ1-3, with 8 bases identical to TRBD1. After removal of 4 bases from V and 0 bases from J, the junction contained 3 bases not matched to a gene. This CDR3 spans 15 amino acids. CDR1 is SGDLS, CDR2 YYNGEE, per germline. The CDR3 reads CASSLGQGSGNTIYF. DNA of the CDR3: TGTGCCAGCAGCCTCGGACAGGGCTCTGGAAACACCATATATTTT.

The rearrangement links TRBV29-1 to TRBJ1-5; 12 positions agree with TRBD1. The CDR3 runs to 17 residues. Trimming took 2 bases from V and 8 from J; bases not matched to a gene: 13. Germline V CDR1 and CDR2: SQVTM, ANQGSEA. CDR3 protein: CSVESPGQGARRKPQHF. In DNA form, the CDR3 reads TGCAGCGTTGAATCTCCGGGACAGGGGGCGCGAAGAAAGCCCCAGCATTTT.